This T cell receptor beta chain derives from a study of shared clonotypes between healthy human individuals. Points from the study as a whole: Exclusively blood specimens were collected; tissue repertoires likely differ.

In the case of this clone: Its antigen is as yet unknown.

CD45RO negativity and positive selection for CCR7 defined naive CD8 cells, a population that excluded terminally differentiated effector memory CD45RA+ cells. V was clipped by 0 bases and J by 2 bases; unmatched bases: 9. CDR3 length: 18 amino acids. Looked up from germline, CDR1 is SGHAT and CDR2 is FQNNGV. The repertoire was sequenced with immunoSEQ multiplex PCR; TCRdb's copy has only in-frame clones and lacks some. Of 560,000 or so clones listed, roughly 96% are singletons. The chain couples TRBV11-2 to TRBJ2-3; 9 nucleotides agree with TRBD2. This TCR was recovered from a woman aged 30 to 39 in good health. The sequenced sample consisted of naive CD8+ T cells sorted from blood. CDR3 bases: TGTGCCAGCAGCTTAGATCGGGCTAGCGGGAAATACACAGATACGCAGTATTTT. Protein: CASSLDRASGKYTDTQYF.